This TCR beta chain was obtained from a study of blood T cell repertoires in COVID-19. Authors' processing steps: Amplified reference gene primers provided the basis for estimating nucleated cell counts. Produced via immunoSEQ multiplex PCR; TCRdb's table is partial and in-frame only. That table gives V, J and clone size, and the DNA gave D and trimming. This table holds 200,000 to 250,000 clones, roughly nine tenths found once. CDR3 length equals 17 residues. V shed 4 bases and J 3 bases; nucleotides not matched to a gene: 5. CDR1 SGHNT and CDR2 YYREEE come from the germline V gene (reference sequence).

V is TRBV5-4 and J is TRBJ2-1; 15 bases map to TRBD2. The sequenced sample consisted of peripheral blood. The clonotype was recovered from a man aged 40-49 years with active or convalescent COVID-19. The CDR3 nucleotides read TGTGCCAGCAGCAAAGGACTAGCGGGAGGGGGCTACAATGAGCAGTTCTTC. Translating it yields CASSKGLAGGGYNEQFF.